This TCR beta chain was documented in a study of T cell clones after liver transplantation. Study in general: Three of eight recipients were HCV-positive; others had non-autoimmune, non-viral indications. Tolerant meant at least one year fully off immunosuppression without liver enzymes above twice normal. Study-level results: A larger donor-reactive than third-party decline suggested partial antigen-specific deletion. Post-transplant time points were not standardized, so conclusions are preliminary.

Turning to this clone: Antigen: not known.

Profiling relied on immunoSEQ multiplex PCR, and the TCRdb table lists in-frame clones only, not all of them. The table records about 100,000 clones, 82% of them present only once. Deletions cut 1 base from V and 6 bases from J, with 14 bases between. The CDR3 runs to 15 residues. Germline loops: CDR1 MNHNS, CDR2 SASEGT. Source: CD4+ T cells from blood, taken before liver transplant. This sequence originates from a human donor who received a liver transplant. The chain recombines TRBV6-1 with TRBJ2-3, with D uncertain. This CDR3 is CASSEVSTARDTQYF. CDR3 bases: TGTGCCAGCAGTGAAGTATCGACGGCTCGGGATACGCAGTATTTT.